A selection of T cell receptor beta chains follows, all from one sample in a study of T cell responses to AZD1222 COVID-19 vaccine. The assay was immunoSEQ multiplex PCR, and TCRdb's table has in-frame clones only and misses some. This sample has 93,000 or so clones, with over 70% found just once. Specimen: peripheral blood, collected on day 0 of AZD1222 vaccination. Every receptor here comes from an adult in good health. Each CDR3 is given with its conserved first and last residue. Size is omitted from some rows. Given values are once, few, many or a class for expanded clones.

clone_size: .
v_call: TRBV7-9
cdr3_aa: CASSQQTGVHGYTF

clone_size: .
v_call: TRBV7-2
cdr3_aa: CASSPPAGNYGYTF

clone_size: .
v_call: TRBV7-7
cdr3_aa: CASSLSGTGETQYF

clone_size: .
v_call: TRBV19
cdr3_aa: CASRSGAFSGNTIYF

clone_size: .
v_call: TRBV27
cdr3_aa: CASSHRAERTDTQYF

clone_size: .
v_call: TRBV4-3
cdr3_aa: CASSQEGLAGDTYEQYF

clone_size: once
v_call: TRBV10-3
cdr3_aa: CAISGDTVYGYTF

clone_size: .
v_call: TRBV6-5
cdr3_aa: CASEPGGTYEQYF

clone_size: .
v_call: TRBV12-5
cdr3_aa: CASAQGFYGYTF

clone_size: .
v_call: TRBV27
cdr3_aa: CASSLQDTSTDTQYF

clone_size: .
v_call: TRBV27
cdr3_aa: CASSSPTDRGSYGYTF

clone_size: .
v_call: TRBV28
cdr3_aa: CASLGTANYGYTF

clone_size: .
v_call: TRBV7-2
cdr3_aa: CASSDYYGGGGAGEQYF

clone_size: .
v_call: TRBV6-2/TRBV6-3
cdr3_aa: CASSYRDGGARSGYTF

clone_size: .
v_call: TRBV11-2
cdr3_aa: CASSLDQLVTEAFF

clone_size: .
v_call: TRBV29-1
cdr3_aa: CSVVLFGTGVNMNTEAFF

clone_size: .
v_call: TRBV28
cdr3_aa: CASSGPGRNSYEQYF

clone_size: .
v_call: TRBV5-1
cdr3_aa: CASSLAGQAPPYNEQFF

clone_size: .
v_call: TRBV11-1
cdr3_aa: CASSRQGDYNEQFF

clone_size: once
v_call: TRBV27
cdr3_aa: CASSPAQGARQPQHF

clone_size: .
v_call: TRBV5-1
cdr3_aa: CASTNPGSGGYGYTF

clone_size: .
v_call: TRBV12-3/TRBV12-4
cdr3_aa: CASSFGWGTEAFF

clone_size: .
v_call: TRBV7-9
cdr3_aa: CASMTQSSGNTIYF

clone_size: .
v_call: TRBV29-1
cdr3_aa: CSVLIPLLANQETQYF